A single sample gave rise to the 16 T cell receptor beta chains below, sequenced in a study of naive and memory T cell subsets. No antigens are known for them. Both TRBC1 and TRBC2 were covered by a beta constant-region primer of two equimolar oligonucleotides. Ligated cDNA was amplified by four rounds of PCR with nested alpha and beta constant-region primers and SP2. TCRdb recomputed calls from the UMI-ligation and nested PCR reads with MiXCR, one row per CDR3 protein. The profile covers 140,000 to 150,000 distinct CDR3 sequences, with roughly 22% appearing a single time and roughly 0.1% taken by the ten largest. Study observations and caveats: Especially in CD8 cells, naive repertoires contained a few larger clonotypes, possibly CD45RA-re-expressing memory cells.

Sequencing was carried out using naive CD4+ T cells from blood. These receptors were collected from a human donor in good health.

For this clonotype: The final CDR3 position lacks the conserved phenylalanine or tryptophan, pointing to a likely read error. This rearrangement joins TRBV4-2 to TRBJ2-3; TRBD1 aligns across 8 bases. Unmatched junction bases numbered 8, after V lost 4 bases and J lost 5 bases. This CDR3 is 15 amino acids long. Germline V gives CDR1 LGHNA, CDR2 YNFKEQ. In DNA form, the CDR3 reads TGTGCCAGCAGCCGTTCTAGCACAGGGGGAGATACGCAGTATTAT. Protein sequence: CASSRSSTGGDTQYY.

This clonotype was counted only a few times. The V gene is TRBV29-1, the J gene TRBJ2-5, with a weak D call TRBD1 (5 bases). Germline lookup yields CDR1 SQVTM and CDR2 ANQGSEA. This CDR3 spans 13 amino acids. V gave up 4 bases and J gave up 1 base, with 10 bases separating them. CDR3: CSVVVDSQETQYF. In DNA, the CDR3 is TGCAGCGTTGTCGTAGACAGCCAAGAGACCCAGTACTTC.

A few counts support this clonotype. The chain employs TRBV9 and TRBJ2-3; D call uncertain. CDR3 size: 12 residues. V was clipped by 3 bases and J by 5 bases, with 7 bases between them. Germline CDR1 is SGDLS and CDR2 is YYNGEE. CDR3 region: CASSARQDTQYF. CDR3 bases: TGTGCCAGCAGCGCCCGCCAAGATACGCAGTATTTT.

The chain couples TRBV20-1 to TRBJ1-1; D uncertain. The CDR3 has 11 amino acids. The V and J ends lost 5 bases and 7 bases respectively, with 11 bases between them. Germline V gives CDR1 DFQATT, CDR2 SNEGSKA (reference sequence). CDR3 sequence: CSAHARVEAFF. The CDR3 bases are TGCAGTGCTCATGCCCGGGTTGAAGCTTTCTTT.

The table lists this clonotype with a few counts. This chain uses TRBV2 with TRBJ2-7, with 7 bases that match TRBD1. V lost 6 bases and J lost 3; bases outside the gene matches: 8. The CDR3 is 14 residues long. Per germline, CDR1 SNHLY and CDR2 FYNNEI. CDR3 loop: CASRRQGQLYEQYF. The CDR3 DNA is TGTGCCAGCAGAAGACAGGGTCAGCTCTACGAGCAGTACTTC.

This clonotype has just a few counts. V usage is TRBV27 and J usage is TRBJ2-7, with 12 bases lining up with TRBD2. Germline V CDR1 and CDR2: MNHEY, SMNVEV (reference sequence). The J segment lost 4 bases and the V segment lost 6 bases, leaving 4 bases of the junction unmatched. This CDR3 contains 14 residues. The CDR3 DNA reads as TGTGCCAGCAGCCGGACTAGCGGGATGTACGAGCAGTACTTC. It is translated as CASSRTSGMYEQYF.

This clonotype was detected a few times. This chain links TRBV30 with TRBJ2-5; the D call may be TRBD1 or TRBD2 (6 bases each). The V gene's germline CDR1 is GTSNPN and CDR2 SVGIG (reference sequence). Trimming pared 0 bases from V and 7 bases from J, leaving 12 bases between. This CDR3 is 13 amino acids long. The CDR3, as DNA: TGTGCCTGGAGTGTACTGGGGGGCGCGACCCAGTACTTC. This gives the protein CAWSVLGGATQYF.

Ten or more counts support this clonotype. V usage is TRBV29-1 and J usage is TRBJ2-1, with 7 positions matching TRBD1. Germline V gene sequence: CDR1 SQVTM, CDR2 ANQGSEA. Germline trimming cut 7 bases from V and 5 bases from J; bases unmatched to any gene: 5. This CDR3 has 12 residues. The CDR3 loop reads CSGDSYNNEQFF. Here the CDR3 DNA reads TGCAGCGGGGACAGTTATAACAATGAGCAGTTCTTC.

The chain combines TRBV5-1 with TRBJ2-1; the match to TRBD2 covers 11 bases. Germline V gene sequence: CDR1 SGHRS, CDR2 YFSETQ. The CDR3 is 15 residues long. V shed 4 bases and J 3 bases; nucleotides not matched to a gene: 3. The CDR3 coding sequence is TGCGCCAGCAGCCGGACTAGCGGGTACTACAATGAGCAGTTCTTC. Its protein product is CASSRTSGYYNEQFF.

In its sample, this clonotype was seen many times. The CDR3 DNA reads TGTGCCAGCAGTCCGAGCTCCTACGAGCAGTACTTC. This encodes CASSPSSYEQYF. This chain connects TRBV18 to TRBJ2-7; no firm D call. V was clipped by 8 bases and J by 0 bases, with 8 bases between them. CDR3 length: 12 amino acids. Germline CDR1 is KGHSH and CDR2 is LQKENI.

This sequence joins TRBV6-5 and TRBJ2-1, with D perhaps assigned TRBD1 or TRBD2 (5 bases each). The CDR3 runs 16 residues. V lost 5 bases and J 3 bases, leaving 17 bases between the germline ends. CDR1 is MNHEY and CDR2 is SVGAGI in the germline V gene. DNA of the CDR3: TGTGCCAGCAGTCGGCAACACCGGGGACGCTACAATGAGCAGTTCTTC. It codes for CASSRQHRGRYNEQFF.

The gene calls are TRBV6-2 or TRBV6-3 and TRBJ1-1; D not resolved. The germline V and J ends were trimmed by 0 bases and 6 bases, with 17 bases remaining between them. Germline V gene lookup returns CDR1 MNHEY and CDR2 SVGEGT. The CDR3 extends over 16 amino acids. CDR3 sequence (DNA): TGTGCCAGCAGTTACTCGATGTCCGTTCTTAGGGCTGAAGCTTTCTTT. Translated, it gives CASSYSMSVLRAEAFF.

The V and J genes are TRBV19 and TRBJ1-2, with a weak D call TRBD1 (6 bases). V gave up 10 bases and J gave up 4 bases, with 22 bases separating them. Germline values: CDR1 LNHDA, CDR2 SQIVND (reference sequence). The length of the CDR3 is 15 residues. The DNA for the CDR3 is TGTGCCACACAACAGGGATTGGGAGGTAGCTATGGCTACACCTTC. Its protein is CATQQGLGGSYGYTF.

The sample holds a few counts of this clonotype. The rearrangement joins TRBV6-5 to TRBJ1-5; D might be TRBD1 (5 bases). The CDR3 runs 14 residues. CDR1 is MNHEY, CDR2 SVGAGI, per germline. The V gene lost 4 bases and the J gene lost 7 bases, with 14 bases spanning the gap. The CDR3 DNA sequence: TGTGCCAGCAGTTCTGGGACGTGGGGGCAGCCCCAGCATTTT. Protein sequence: CASSSGTWGQPQHF.

This clonotype has at least ten counts. J is TRBJ1-6 and V is TRBV6-5; no clear D. Germline V gives CDR1 MNHEY, CDR2 SVGAGI. The CDR3 has 16 amino acids. With 5 bases removed from V and 0 bases from J, the gap between germline ends came to 11 bases. CDR3 nucleotides: TGTGCCAGCAGTCCGGACGTCAGCTCCTATAATTCACCCCTCCACTTT. Translated: CASSPDVSSYNSPLHF.

The V and J genes are TRBV12-3 or TRBV12-4 and TRBJ2-2, with TRBD2 matching over 12 bases. Unmatched junction bases numbered 16, after V lost 4 bases and J lost 4 bases. This CDR3 is 20 amino acids long. CDR3 loop: CASSSTPASGRAGPTGELFF. In nucleotides, the CDR3 is TGTGCCAGCAGTTCTACCCCGGCTAGCGGGAGGGCCGGTCCCACCGGGGAGCTGTTTTTT.